This T cell receptor (beta chain) stems from a study of T cell responses to AZD1222 COVID-19 vaccine. Only in-frame clones appear in the TCRdb table, and some are missing; sequencing was by immunoSEQ multiplex PCR. Among about 120,000 clones, 90% were seen once, and the ten largest hold 6.9%. The study's findings and limits: Every sample of the repertoires postdated the peak T cell response. Reportedly, nearly half of unique spike TCRs recognized epitopes outside B.1.351/B.1.1.7 mutations. Spike regions recognized by vaccine-associated CD4 TCRs spanned the protein, led by 160-218 and 743-854.

There are 13 residues in the CDR3. V lost 3 bases, J lost 1 base, and 7 bases lay in between. As for this clone: Its cognate antigen is unknown.

The rearrangement links TRBV12-3 or TRBV12-4 to TRBJ2-7; no reliable D call. The TCR was taken from an adult in good health. Here the sequenced sample was peripheral blood, taken on day 0 of AZD1222 vaccination. This chain's CDR3 is CASSFSASYEQYF. For the CDR3, the DNA is TGTGCCAGCAGTTTCAGTGCATCCTACGAGCAGTACTTC.